Following are 6 T cell receptor beta chains from one sample sequenced in a study of tumor-infiltrating lymphocytes in primary liver carcinoma. The input was 450 to 500 ng total RNA; TCR beta cDNA was made from it with a constant-region primer. Three-round nested multiplex PCR performed with slightly modified ARM-PCR produced the TCR beta libraries. A C-beta reverse primer and TRBV1-TRBV30 forward primers served in each of the first two PCR rounds, at ten to eleven cycles apiece. MiXCR was run by TCRdb on the multiplex PCR reads, yielding one entry per CDR3 protein. The table records approximately 330,000 distinct CDR3 sequences, about 61% of them present only once. Out of unsorted whole blood came the blood RNA, and germline DNA was extracted as well. Specimen: peripheral blood. These receptors originate from a man aged 35 to 55 with primary liver carcinoma and hepatitis B virus infection.

This clonotype was recorded a few times. This chain links TRBV5-1 with TRBJ2-1; TRBD2 aligns across 12 bases. This CDR3 spans 15 amino acids. Germline trimming cut 0 bases from V and 10 bases from J; bases unmatched to any gene: 5. The germline CDR1 and CDR2 sequences are SGHRS and YFSETQ. The CDR3 sequence: CASSLAFTSGREQFF. The CDR3 DNA reads as TGCGCCAGCAGCTTGGCGTTCACTAGCGGGAGGGAGCAGTTCTTC.

This chain uses TRBV6-1 with TRBJ2-3, with D maybe TRBD2 (6 bases). With 1 base removed from V and 4 bases from J, the gap between germline ends came to 9 bases. This CDR3 has 14 amino acids. Germline values: CDR1 MNHNS, CDR2 SASEGT. The CDR3 DNA follows: TGTGCCAGCAGTGAAGGACTAGAGCCAGATACGCAGTATTTT. Amino acid sequence: CASSEGLEPDTQYF.

Remarks on this clonotype: Germline and junction disagree at one end, which may indicate a read error. V and J are TRBV7-8 and TRBJ2-3; perhaps TRBD2 as D (6 bases). From germline, CDR1 is SGHVS and CDR2 FQNEAQ. This CDR3 has 13 amino acids. The CDR3 DNA is TGTGCCAACTGGGGGGTTGACGAGGATACGCACTATTTT. Translated, it gives CANWGVDEDTHYF.

On this clonotype: This clone may be a read error of a much larger clone one base away. Here the CDR3 DNA reads TGTGCCAGCAGTGGTGGACATGGGGCTGACGAGCAGTACTTC. This codes for CASSGGHGADEQYF. The V and J genes are TRBV6-1 and TRBJ2-7; a possible D gene is TRBD1 (5 bases). V lost 4 bases to trimming and J lost 5 bases, with 15 bases between them. CDR1 and CDR2 from the germline V gene are MNHNS and SASEGT. The CDR3 runs 14 residues.

In this sample, this clonotype turned up a few times. V and J are TRBV30 and TRBJ2-2; TRBD2 agrees at 11 bases. CDR3 size: 16 residues. CDR1 is GTSNPN and CDR2 is SVGIG in the germline V gene (reference sequence). J was trimmed by 4 bases and V by 5 bases; bases with no gene match: 9. The CDR3 sequence is CAWHALAGGGTGELFF. The CDR3 DNA reads as TGTGCCTGGCACGCCCTAGCGGGAGGCGGCACCGGGGAGCTGTTTTTT.

As concerns this clonotype: A clone one base away is much larger, so this may be a read error. The rearrangement uses TRBV29-1 and TRBJ2-2, with D unclear. The germline gives CDR1 SQVTM, CDR2 ANQGSEA. The CDR3 totals 13 residues. V lost 4 bases and J lost 9, with 15 bases in between. The CDR3 sequence is CSVVISGTRELFF. The CDR3 nucleotides are TGCAGCGTTGTTATCAGTGGTACCCGGGAGCTGTTTTTT.